This T cell receptor beta chain was sequenced for a study of T cells after posttransplantation cyclophosphamide. This related bone marrow graft donor gave peripheral blood on the day of marrow donation. General study results and limits: TRB clonality was highly associated with recipient CMV seropositivity and reactivation. Donor-recipient repertoire similarity was low at 1-2 months, rising over year one. Skin or GI-infiltrating T cells shared few TRB sequences with blood.

J gave up 7 bases and V 1 base, and 8 bases lay outside the gene matches. The CDR3 has 16 residues. Germline CDR1 is LGHNA and CDR2 is YNFKEQ. The protocol was immunoSEQ multiplex PCR, while the TCRdb copy is restricted to in-frame clones and leaves out a portion. The sample contains fewer than 40,000 clones, none of them singletons. This clone has more than one count but fewer than ten. Its antigen is still unknown. This receptor was taken from a woman aged 45-65 years in good health and a related stem cell transplant donor. Sequencing was performed on PBMCs. V is TRBV4-2 and J is TRBJ2-5, with TRBD2 identical over 11 bases. The CDR3 spells CASSQALAGGLGTQYF. The CDR3, as DNA: TGTGCCAGCAGCCAAGCTCTAGCGGGAGGTCTGGGGACCCAGTACTTC.